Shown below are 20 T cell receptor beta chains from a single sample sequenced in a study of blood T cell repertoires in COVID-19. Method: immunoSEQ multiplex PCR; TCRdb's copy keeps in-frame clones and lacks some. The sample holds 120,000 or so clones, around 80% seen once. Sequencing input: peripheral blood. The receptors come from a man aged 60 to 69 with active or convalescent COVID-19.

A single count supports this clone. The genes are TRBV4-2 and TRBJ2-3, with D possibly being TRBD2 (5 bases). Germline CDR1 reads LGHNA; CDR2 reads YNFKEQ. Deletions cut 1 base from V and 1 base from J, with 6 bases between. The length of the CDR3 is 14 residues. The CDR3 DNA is TGTGCCAGCAGCCAAGCCGGGGGCACAGATACGCAGTATTTT. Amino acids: CASSQAGGTDTQYF.

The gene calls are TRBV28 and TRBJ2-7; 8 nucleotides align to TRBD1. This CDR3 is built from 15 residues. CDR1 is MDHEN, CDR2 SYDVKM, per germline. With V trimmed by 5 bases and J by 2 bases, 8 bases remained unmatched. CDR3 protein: CASSATGGGTYEQYF. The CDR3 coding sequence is TGTGCCAGCAGTGCAACAGGGGGTGGAACCTACGAGCAGTACTTC.

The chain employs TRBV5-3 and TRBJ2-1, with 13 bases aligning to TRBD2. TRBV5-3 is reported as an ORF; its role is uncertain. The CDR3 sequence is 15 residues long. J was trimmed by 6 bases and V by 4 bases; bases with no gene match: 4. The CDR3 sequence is CARSVGLAGPNEQFF. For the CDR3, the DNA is TGTGCCAGAAGCGTGGGACTAGCGGGGCCCAATGAGCAGTTCTTC.

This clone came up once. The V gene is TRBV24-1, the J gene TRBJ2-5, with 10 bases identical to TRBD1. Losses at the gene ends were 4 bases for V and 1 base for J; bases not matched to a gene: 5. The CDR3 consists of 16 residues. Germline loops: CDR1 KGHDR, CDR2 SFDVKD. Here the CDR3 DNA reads TGTGCCACCAGTGAACCCGGGACAGGGGCCCAAGAGACCCAGTACTTC. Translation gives CATSEPGTGAQETQYF.

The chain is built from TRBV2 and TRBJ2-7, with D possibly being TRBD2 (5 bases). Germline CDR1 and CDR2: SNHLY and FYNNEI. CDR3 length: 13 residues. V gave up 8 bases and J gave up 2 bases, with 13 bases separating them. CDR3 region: CASSLEAAYEQYF. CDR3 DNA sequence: TGTGCCAGCTCGTTGGAGGCAGCCTACGAGCAGTACTTC.

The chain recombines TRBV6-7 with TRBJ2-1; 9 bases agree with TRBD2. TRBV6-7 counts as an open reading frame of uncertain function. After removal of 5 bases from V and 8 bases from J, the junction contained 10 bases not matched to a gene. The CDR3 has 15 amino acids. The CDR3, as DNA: TGTGCCAGCAGTGCCGGGACTAGCCCCATATATGAGCAGTTCTTC. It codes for CASSAGTSPIYEQFF.

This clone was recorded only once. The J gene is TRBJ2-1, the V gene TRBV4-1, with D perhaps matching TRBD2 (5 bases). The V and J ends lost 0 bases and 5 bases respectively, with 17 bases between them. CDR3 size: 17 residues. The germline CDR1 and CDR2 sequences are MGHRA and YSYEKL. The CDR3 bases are TGCGCCAGCAGCCAAGAAGTGTTGGCTAGCAGTAACAATGAGCAGTTCTTC. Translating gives CASSQEVLASSNNEQFF.

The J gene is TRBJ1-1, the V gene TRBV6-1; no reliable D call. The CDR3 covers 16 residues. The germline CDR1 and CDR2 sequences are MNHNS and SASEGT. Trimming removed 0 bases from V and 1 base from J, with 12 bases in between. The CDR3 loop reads CASSEALQDWNTEAFF. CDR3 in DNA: TGTGCCAGCAGTGAAGCGCTTCAGGATTGGAACACTGAAGCTTTCTTT.

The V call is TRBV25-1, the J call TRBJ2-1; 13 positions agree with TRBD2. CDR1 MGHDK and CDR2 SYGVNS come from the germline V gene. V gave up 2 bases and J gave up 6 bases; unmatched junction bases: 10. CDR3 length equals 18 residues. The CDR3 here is CASSEGLAGVGGLNEQFF. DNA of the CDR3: TGTGCCAGCAGTGAAGGACTAGCGGGAGTGGGGGGGCTCAATGAGCAGTTCTTC.

The CDR3 DNA reads as TGCAGCGGAGGCGGAGGTGAGCAGTTCTTC. Protein: CSGGGGEQFF. The chain has TRBV29-1 and TRBJ2-1; D is perhaps TRBD2 (5 bases). V lost 7 bases and J lost 9, with 10 bases in between. CDR3 length: 10 residues. Germline values: CDR1 SQVTM, CDR2 ANQGSEA.

In DNA, the CDR3 is TGTGCCAGCAGGACAGGGGGACGCGAAAAACTGTTTTTT. This sequence encodes CASRTGGREKLFF. This rearrangement joins TRBV25-1 to TRBJ1-4; 9 nucleotides agree with TRBD1. CDR3 size: 13 residues. Germline-derived CDR1 and CDR2 are MGHDK and SYGVNS. The ends lost 6 bases at V and 8 bases at J; junction bases unmatched: 4.

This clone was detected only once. The CDR3 nucleotides are TGTGCCAGCAGCTTGGTGGGAGTTCCGTTAGATTCACCCCTCCACTTT. It encodes CASSLVGVPLDSPLHF. This chain connects TRBV7-8 to TRBJ1-6, with no clear D. V was pared by 3 bases and J by 8 bases, with 17 bases between. The CDR3 runs 16 residues. Per germline, CDR1 SGHVS and CDR2 FQNEAQ.

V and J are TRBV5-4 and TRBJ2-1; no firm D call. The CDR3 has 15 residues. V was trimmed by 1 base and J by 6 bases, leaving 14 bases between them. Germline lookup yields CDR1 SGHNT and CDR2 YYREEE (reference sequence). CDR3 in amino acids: CASSLMTSGVNEQFF. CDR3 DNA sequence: TGTGCCAGCAGCTTGATGACCTCAGGTGTCAATGAGCAGTTCTTC.

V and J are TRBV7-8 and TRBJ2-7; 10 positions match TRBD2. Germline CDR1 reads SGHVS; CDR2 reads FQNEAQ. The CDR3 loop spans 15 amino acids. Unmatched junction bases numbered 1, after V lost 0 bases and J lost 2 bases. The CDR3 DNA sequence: TGTGCCAGCAGCTTAGCCGGGACTAGCGCCTACGAGCAGTACTTC. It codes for CASSLAGTSAYEQYF.

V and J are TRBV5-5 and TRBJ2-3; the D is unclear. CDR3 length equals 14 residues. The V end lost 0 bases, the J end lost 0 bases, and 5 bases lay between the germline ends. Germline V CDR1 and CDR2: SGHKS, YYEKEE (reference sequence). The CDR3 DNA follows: TGTGCCAGCAGCTTGGACACCAGCACAGATACGCAGTATTTT. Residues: CASSLDTSTDTQYF.

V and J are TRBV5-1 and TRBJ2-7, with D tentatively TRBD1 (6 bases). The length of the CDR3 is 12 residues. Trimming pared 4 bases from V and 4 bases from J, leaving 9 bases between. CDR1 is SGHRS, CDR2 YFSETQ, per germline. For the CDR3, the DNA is TGCGCCAGCAGCGAACAGGGATACGAGCAGTACTTC. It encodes CASSEQGYEQYF.

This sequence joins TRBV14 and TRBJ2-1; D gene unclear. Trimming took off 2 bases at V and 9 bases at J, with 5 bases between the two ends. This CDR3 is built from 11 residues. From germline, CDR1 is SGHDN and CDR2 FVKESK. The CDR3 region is CASSQLFEQFF. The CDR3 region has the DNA TGTGCCAGCAGCCAACTATTTGAGCAGTTCTTC.

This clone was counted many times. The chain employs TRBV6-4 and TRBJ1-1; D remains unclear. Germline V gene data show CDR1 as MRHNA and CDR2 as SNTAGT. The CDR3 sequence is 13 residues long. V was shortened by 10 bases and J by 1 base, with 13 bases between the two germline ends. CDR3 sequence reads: CATSLTGNTEAFF. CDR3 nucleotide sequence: TGTGCCACCTCTCTGACGGGGAACACTGAAGCTTTCTTT.

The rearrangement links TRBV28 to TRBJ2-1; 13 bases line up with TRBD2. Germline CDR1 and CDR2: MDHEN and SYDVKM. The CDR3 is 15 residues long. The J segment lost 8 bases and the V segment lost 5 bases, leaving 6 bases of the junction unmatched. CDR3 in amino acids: CASSIGLAGVHEQFF. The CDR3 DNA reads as TGTGCCAGCAGTATAGGACTAGCGGGAGTACATGAGCAGTTCTTC. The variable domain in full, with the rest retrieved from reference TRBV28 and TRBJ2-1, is DVKVTQSSRYLVKRTGEKVFLECVQDMDHENMFWYRQDPGLGLRLIYFSYDVKMKEKGDIPEGYSVSREKKERFSLILESASTNQTSMYLCASSIGLAGVHEQFFGPGTRLTVL.

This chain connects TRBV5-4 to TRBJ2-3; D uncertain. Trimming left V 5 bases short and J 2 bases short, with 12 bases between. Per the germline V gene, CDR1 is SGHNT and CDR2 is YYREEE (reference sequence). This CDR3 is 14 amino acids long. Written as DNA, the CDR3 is TGTGCCAGCAGGTCCGAGCGACCCACAGATACGCAGTATTTT. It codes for CASRSERPTDTQYF.